The rows below give T cell receptor beta chains drawn from one sample of a study of blood T cell repertoires in COVID-19. Produced via immunoSEQ multiplex PCR; TCRdb's table is partial and in-frame only. The sample has approximately 170,000 clones, around 90% seen once; the top ten hold about 5%. The sample taken for sequencing was peripheral blood. The source of these receptors is a man between 18 and 35 years old with COVID-19, enrolled during active disease. Each CDR3 is given with its conserved first and last residue. A D gene is named only where the DNA matches it firmly. A row's size may be missing; if present it is once, few, many or a size class.

V	D	J	size	DNA	CDR3
TRBV19	-	TRBJ2-7	-	TGTGCCAGTAGGGCGGACGGGACCTACGAGCAGTACTTC	CASRADGTYEQYF
TRBV6-5	-	TRBJ2-2	-	TGTGCCAGCAGTTACAAAGGGCGGGTTCGCACCGGGGAGCTGTTTTTT	CASSYKGRVRTGELFF
TRBV9	TRBD2	TRBJ2-7	-	TGTGCCAGCAGCGCCGGCCGGGGGGGATTCTCCTACGAGCAGTACTTC	CASSAGRGGFSYEQYF
TRBV25-1	TRBD1	TRBJ1-3	-	TGTGCCAGCAGTGAAGCGGACAGGGCCGGAAACACCATATATTTT	CASSEADRAGNTIYF
TRBV6-6	TRBD1	TRBJ2-3	-	TGTGCCAGCACCTCCGGGACAGGGCTGATAGATACGCAGTATTTT	CASTSGTGLIDTQYF
TRBV13	-	TRBJ2-7	-	TGTGCCAGCAGTCTTCGCGGGACAACAGGGGACGAGCAGTACTTC	CASSLRGTTGDEQYF
TRBV19	TRBD2	TRBJ2-1	-	TGTGCCAGTAGTACTCGCCGAGGACTAGCGAATGAGCAGTTCTTC	CASSTRRGLANEQFF
TRBV28	-	TRBJ1-2	-	TGTGCCAGCAGTCCCCCGGCGATGGACTCAAATTTCGGCTATGGCTACACCTTC	CASSPPAMDSNFGYGYTF
TRBV5-6	-	TRBJ1-1	-	TGTGCCAGCAGCTTTCAGGAGGGGAAAAACACTGAAGCTTTCTTT	CASSFQEGKNTEAFF
TRBV24-1	-	TRBJ2-7	-	TGTGCCACCACGGGGGTCCAGTCCCTCGAGCAGTACTTC	CATTGVQSLEQYF
TRBV4-3	TRBD2	TRBJ2-2	-	TGCGCCAGCAGCCAAGTCAGACGGGGGGAACCCTTCTCCGGGGAGCTGTTTTTT	CASSQVRRGEPFSGELFF
TRBV27	TRBD2	TRBJ2-2	-	TGTGCCAGCAGTCCCCCTAGCGGGAGTGGGATCGGGGAGCTGTTTTTT	CASSPPSGSGIGELFF
TRBV7-2	-	TRBJ2-3	-	TGTGCCAGCAGCTTTGGGGCCAGCACAGATACGCAGTATTTT	CASSFGASTDTQYF
TRBV19	-	TRBJ1-1	-	TGTGCCAGCGCCGGGGGTGAAGCTTTCTTT	CASAGGEAFF
TRBV6-2/TRBV6-3	TRBD1	TRBJ2-7	-	TGTGCCAGCAGTTACCTAACCGGGACAGGGTCATACGAGCAGTACTTC	CASSYLTGTGSYEQYF
TRBV25-1	-	TRBJ2-7	-	TGTGCCAGCAGTGAATTAGGGGAGGGGGATTACGAGCAGTACTTC	CASSELGEGDYEQYF
TRBV6-5	TRBD1	TRBJ1-1	-	TGTGCCAGCAGTACCCGGGACAGTAACACTGAAGCTTTCTTT	CASSTRDSNTEAFF
TRBV9	-	TRBJ1-1	-	TGTGCCAGCAGCACTCCTACGAGGGGGGGCCTCGAAGCTTTCTTT	CASSTPTRGGLEAFF
TRBV15	TRBD2	TRBJ2-1	-	TGTGCCACCAGCAGAGATTTGGGACTAGCTAGTGAGCAGTTCTTC	CATSRDLGLASEQFF
TRBV9	-	TRBJ2-1	-	TGTGCCAGCAGCGTACAGGTTGCCCCCTCCAATGAGCAGTTCTTC	CASSVQVAPSNEQFF
TRBV7-6	TRBD1	TRBJ2-7	-	TGTGCCAGCAGCCTCAAGGTTGGGACAGGGAGTTACGAGCAGTACTTC	CASSLKVGTGSYEQYF
TRBV24-1	TRBD2	TRBJ2-5	-	TGTGCCACCAGTGCCGGGGGGTGGGAGACCCAGTACTTC	CATSAGGWETQYF
TRBV4-3	TRBD2	TRBJ2-1	-	TGCGCCAGCAGCCCCGGGACTAGCGGGAGAAATGAGCAGTTCTTC	CASSPGTSGRNEQFF
TRBV28	TRBD1	TRBJ2-2	-	TGTGCCAGCAGATCCACCGGGACAGGGGCCGGGGAGCTGTTTTTT	CASRSTGTGAGELFF
TRBV28	-	TRBJ2-1	-	TGTGCCAGCACCTCCGGGGGGCCGGGGGTCACAAGGCAGTTCTTC	CASTSGGPGVTRQFF
TRBV27	-	TRBJ1-1	-	TGTGCCAGCAGCCGGGGAAGTTTGAACACTGAAGCTTTCTTT	CASSRGSLNTEAFF
TRBV11-3	TRBD2	TRBJ2-1	-	TGTGCCAGCAGCACCCCGGCGAGGGGGACTAGCGGGGGATACAATGAGCAGTTCTTC	CASSTPARGTSGGYNEQFF
TRBV13	TRBD2	TRBJ2-7	-	TGTGCCAGCAGCTATAGCGGGAGGGTCTACGAGCAGTACTTC	CASSYSGRVYEQYF
TRBV18	TRBD1	TRBJ1-5	-	TGTGCCAGCTCACCGACAGGGGGCAATCAGCCCCAGCATTTT	CASSPTGGNQPQHF
TRBV5-6	TRBD1	TRBJ1-5	-	TGTGCCAGCAGCCGACAGGGAAGTCAGCCCCAGCATTTT	CASSRQGSQPQHF
TRBV6-2/TRBV6-3	TRBD2	TRBJ2-3	-	TGTGCCAGCAGTTACTCGCAGCGGGAGATTGTAGATACGCAGTATTTT	CASSYSQREIVDTQYF
TRBV13	-	TRBJ2-1	-	TGTGCCAGCAGTCCCGAGGAGCGCGTCCCCAATGAGCAGTTCTTC	CASSPEERVPNEQFF
TRBV13	TRBD2	TRBJ2-7	-	TGTGCCAGCAGCTCGTTCCGAGCGGGACTTTCCTACGAGCAGTACTTC	CASSSFRAGLSYEQYF
TRBV6-5	TRBD1	TRBJ2-3	-	TGTGCCAGCAGGCGACAGGGGAACGCAGATACGCAGTATTTT	CASRRQGNADTQYF
TRBV7-2	TRBD1	TRBJ1-2	-	TGTGCCAGCAGCCCCGGGACAGGGGGCTATGGCTACACCTTC	CASSPGTGGYGYTF
TRBV10-2	TRBD2	TRBJ2-2	-	TGCGCCAGCAGCCACGGACTAGCGGGAGACTCTGGGGAGCTGTTTTTT	CASSHGLAGDSGELFF
TRBV27	TRBD1	TRBJ2-7	once	TGTGCCAGCAGGGACAGGGTCTCCTACGAGCAGTACTTC	CASRDRVSYEQYF
TRBV28	-	TRBJ1-6	-	TGTGCCAGCAGGGAGGACCTGAATTCACCCCTCCACTTT	CASREDLNSPLHF
TRBV6-5	-	TRBJ2-3	-	TGTGCCAGCAGTTATCTTAGGGGTAGCACAGATACGCAGTATTTT	CASSYLRGSTDTQYF
TRBV24-1	-	TRBJ2-3	-	TGTGCCACCAGTGACCCTAGAGGCGGCGGCACAGATACGCAGTATTTT	CATSDPRGGGTDTQYF
TRBV27	-	TRBJ1-1	few	TGTGCCAGCATTGGACTGGCTGAAGCTTTCTTT	CASIGLAEAFF
TRBV5-4	TRBD2	TRBJ2-2	-	TGTGCCAGCAGCTTCGGACTAGCGAACACCGGGGAGCTGTTTTTT	CASSFGLANTGELFF
TRBV4-1	-	TRBJ2-3	-	TGCGCCAGCAGCCAAGATAATCCCATAGGCGGAACAGATACGCAGTATTTT	CASSQDNPIGGTDTQYF